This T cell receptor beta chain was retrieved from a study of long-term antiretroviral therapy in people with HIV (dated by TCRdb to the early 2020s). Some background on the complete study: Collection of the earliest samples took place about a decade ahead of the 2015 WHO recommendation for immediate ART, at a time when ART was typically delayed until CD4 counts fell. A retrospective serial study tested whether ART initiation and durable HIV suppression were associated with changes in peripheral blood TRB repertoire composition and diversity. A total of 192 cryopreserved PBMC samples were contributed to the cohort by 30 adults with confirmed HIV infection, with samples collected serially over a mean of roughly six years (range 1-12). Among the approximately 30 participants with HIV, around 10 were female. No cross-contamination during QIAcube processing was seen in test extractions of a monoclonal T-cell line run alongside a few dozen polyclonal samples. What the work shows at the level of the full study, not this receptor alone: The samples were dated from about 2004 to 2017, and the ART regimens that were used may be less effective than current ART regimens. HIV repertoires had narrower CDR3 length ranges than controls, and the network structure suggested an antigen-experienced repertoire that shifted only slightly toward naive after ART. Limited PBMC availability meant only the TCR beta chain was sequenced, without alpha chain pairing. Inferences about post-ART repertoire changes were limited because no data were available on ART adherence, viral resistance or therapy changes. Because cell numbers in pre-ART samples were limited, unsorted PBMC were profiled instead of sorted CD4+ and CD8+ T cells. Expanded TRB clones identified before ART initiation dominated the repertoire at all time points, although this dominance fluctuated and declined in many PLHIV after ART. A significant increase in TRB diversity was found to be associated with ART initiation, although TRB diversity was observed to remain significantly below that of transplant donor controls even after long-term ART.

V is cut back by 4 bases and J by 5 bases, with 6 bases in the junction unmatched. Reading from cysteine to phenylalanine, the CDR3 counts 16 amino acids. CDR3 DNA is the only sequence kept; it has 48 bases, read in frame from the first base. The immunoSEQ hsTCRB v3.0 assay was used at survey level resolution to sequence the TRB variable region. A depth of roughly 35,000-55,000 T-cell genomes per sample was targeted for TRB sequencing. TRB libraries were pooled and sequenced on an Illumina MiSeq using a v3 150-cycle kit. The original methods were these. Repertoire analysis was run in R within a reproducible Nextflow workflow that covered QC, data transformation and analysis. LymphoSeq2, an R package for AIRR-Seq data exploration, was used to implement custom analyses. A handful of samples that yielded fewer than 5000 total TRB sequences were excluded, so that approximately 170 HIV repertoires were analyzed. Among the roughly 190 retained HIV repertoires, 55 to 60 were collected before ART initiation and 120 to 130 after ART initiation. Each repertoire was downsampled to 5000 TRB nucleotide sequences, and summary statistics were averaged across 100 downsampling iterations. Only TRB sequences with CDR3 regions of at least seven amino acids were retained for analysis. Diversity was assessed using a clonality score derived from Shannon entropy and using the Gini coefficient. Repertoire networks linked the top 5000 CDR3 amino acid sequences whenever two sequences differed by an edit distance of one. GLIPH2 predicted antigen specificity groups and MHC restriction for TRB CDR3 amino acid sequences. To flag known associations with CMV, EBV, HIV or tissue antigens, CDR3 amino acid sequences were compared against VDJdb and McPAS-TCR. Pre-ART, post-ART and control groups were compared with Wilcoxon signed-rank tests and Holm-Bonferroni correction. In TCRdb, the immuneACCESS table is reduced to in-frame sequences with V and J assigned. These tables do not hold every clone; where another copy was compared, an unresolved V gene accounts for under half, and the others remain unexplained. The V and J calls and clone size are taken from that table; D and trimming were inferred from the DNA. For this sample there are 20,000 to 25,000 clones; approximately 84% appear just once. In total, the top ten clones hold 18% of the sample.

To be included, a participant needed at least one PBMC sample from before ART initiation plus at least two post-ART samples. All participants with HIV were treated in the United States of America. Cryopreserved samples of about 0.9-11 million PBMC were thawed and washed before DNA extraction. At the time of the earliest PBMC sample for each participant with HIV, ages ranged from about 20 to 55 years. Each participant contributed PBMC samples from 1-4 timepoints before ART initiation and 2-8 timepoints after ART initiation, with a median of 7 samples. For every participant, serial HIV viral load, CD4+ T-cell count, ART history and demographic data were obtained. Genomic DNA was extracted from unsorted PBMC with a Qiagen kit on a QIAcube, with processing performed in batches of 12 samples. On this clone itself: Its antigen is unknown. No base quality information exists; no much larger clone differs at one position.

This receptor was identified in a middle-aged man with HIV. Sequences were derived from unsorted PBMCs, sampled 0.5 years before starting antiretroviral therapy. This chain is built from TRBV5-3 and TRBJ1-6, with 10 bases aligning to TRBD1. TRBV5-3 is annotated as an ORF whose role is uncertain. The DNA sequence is TGTGCCAGAAGCCCGGACAGGGGGTTTAATAATTCACCCCTCCACTTT. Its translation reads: CARSPDRGFNNSPLHF.